Listed below are T cell receptor beta chains from one sample, sequenced in a study of T cell responses to AZD1222 COVID-19 vaccine. Only in-frame clones appear in the TCRdb table, and some are missing; sequencing was by immunoSEQ multiplex PCR. The sample has approximately 70,000 clones, 88% seen once; the top ten hold 10%. The material sequenced was peripheral blood, taken 28 days after the second dose of the MenACWY control vaccine. These receptor sequences come from an adult who received the MenACWY meningococcal vaccine as a control. The CDR3 runs from the conserved cysteine through the conserved F or W.

j_call,cdr3_length,v_call,cdr3_aa
TRBJ2-2,13,TRBV3-1/TRBV3-2,CASTSGPTGELFF
TRBJ1-2,16,TRBV10-3,CAIRNLRQGTNYGYTF
TRBJ2-3,13,TRBV27,CASSFIQTDTQYF
TRBJ1-1,13,TRBV9,CASSARGYTEAFF
TRBJ2-7,13,TRBV18,CASSLEFSYEQYF
TRBJ1-5,11,TRBV19,CASSLDRAQHF
TRBJ1-3,16,TRBV28,CASALTGQYKGNTIYF
TRBJ1-2,15,TRBV28,CASSSGPGRVGGYTF
TRBJ1-6,15,TRBV6-5,CATLKGGSYNSPLHF
TRBJ2-3,14,TRBV18,CASSPAGGSDTQYF
TRBJ1-2,14,TRBV6-5,CAIDRAREGGGYTF
TRBJ2-1,15,TRBV6-5,CASSYSRGMRDEQFF
TRBJ1-2,17,TRBV18,CASSRGLGQQDNYGYTF
TRBJ1-2,14,TRBV30,CAWSAGLQVGGYTF
TRBJ2-7,14,TRBV19,CASSIGQPSYEQYF
TRBJ2-1,17,TRBV14,CASSQGWGSSSYNEQFF
TRBJ2-3,16,TRBV14,CASSLGRNGAADTQYF
TRBJ2-7,14,TRBV18,CASSPISSGYEQYF
TRBJ2-1,14,TRBV4-3,CASSQDVLGDEQFF
TRBJ2-7,14,TRBV7-2,CASSRSTGGYEQYF
TRBJ1-2,15,TRBV15,CATSARGQENYGYTF
TRBJ1-1,15,TRBV28,CASSLPLGVNTEAFF
TRBJ2-7,16,TRBV21-1,CASSKPRSGSSYEQYF
TRBJ1-4,16,TRBV6-5,CASSSGPGTGEEKLFF
TRBJ1-1,15,TRBV5-1,CASSFHRGRTTEAFF
TRBJ2-1,15,TRBV4-2,CASSPAGQGNNEQFF
TRBJ1-1,14,TRBV7-2,CASSFRGQNTEAFF
TRBJ1-1,12,TRBV9,CASSPQDRGGFF
TRBJ1-1,15,TRBV19,CASSSGGAGKTEAFF
TRBJ1-2,15,TRBV7-2,CASSLDLVSYYGYTF
TRBJ2-1,14,TRBV29-1,CSVGDRGSYNEQFF
TRBJ1-1,14,TRBV25-1,CASSESGRRAEAFF
TRBJ1-5,14,TRBV24-1,CATSDPRVGRPQHF
TRBJ2-7,15,TRBV2,CASTAGHQLSYEQYF
TRBJ2-7,13,TRBV6-5,CASSLQVSYEQYF
TRBJ1-1,15,TRBV6-5,CASSYVGGGNTEAFF